This T cell receptor (beta chain) was sequenced during a study of blood T cell repertoires in COVID-19. The protocol was immunoSEQ multiplex PCR, while the TCRdb copy is restricted to in-frame clones and leaves out a portion. In the table there are about 300,000 clones, around 85% of which are singletons. Germline CDR1 is SEHNR and CDR2 is FQNEAQ (reference sequence). The CDR3 runs to 12 residues. The J segment lost 3 bases and the V segment lost 5 bases, leaving 0 bases of the junction unmatched. Input material: peripheral blood. This rearrangement joins TRBV7-9 to TRBJ1-1; 7 bases match TRBD1. The source of this sequence is a human donor with COVID-19, enrolled during active disease. The donor label of this sample is uncertain. The DNA of the CDR3 is TGTGCCAGCAGCCAGGGGGACACTGAAGCTTTCTTT. This sequence encodes CASSQGDTEAFF.